This T cell receptor beta chain was identified in a study of blood T cells in healthy people across ages. Study-wide context: Per two T cells, template switching captured roughly one barcoded beta molecule.

In its sample, this clonotype was seen a few times. Its antigen is not identified. CDR3 size: 16 residues. The germline V gene encodes CDR1 SEHNR and CDR2 FQNEAQ (reference sequence). V shed 3 bases and J 6 bases; nucleotides not matched to a gene: 11. For the second PCR, which ran for roughly 6 to 12 cycles, a sample-barcoded 5' primer and a J-beta primer mix were used. One entry per CDR3 protein, called by TCRdb with MiXCR from the 5' RACE reads. The sample shows about 2 million distinct CDR3 sequences, roughly 50% of them seen only once. Whole-study findings and limits: Unsorted PBMC material precluded a definitive naive versus antigen-experienced comparison. Underestimates were what the diversity estimates from one million T cells were considered to be.

V usage is TRBV7-9 and J usage is TRBJ2-4; 7 positions match TRBD1. The sequencing input was blood. This TCR was sampled from a woman aged 40 to 50 in good health. This chain's CDR3 is CASSFSPDRVRNIQYF. As DNA, the CDR3 is TGTGCCAGCAGCTTCTCACCAGACAGGGTGAGAAACATTCAGTACTTC.